Each of the 15 T cell receptor beta chains below was sequenced from the same sample in a study of blood T cell repertoires in COVID-19. Libraries were prepared by immunoSEQ multiplex PCR; TCRdb keeps only in-frame clonotypes and omits some of them. Of tens of thousands of clones listed, roughly 86% are singletons. The sample was peripheral blood. The receptor source for this set is a man over 45 in a cohort sampled during active COVID-19.

The chain has TRBV11-3 and TRBJ2-2; no definite D call. CDR1 and CDR2 from the germline V gene are SGHNT and YENEEA. With 3 bases removed from V and 6 bases from J, the gap between germline ends came to 5 bases. The CDR3 sequence is 12 residues long. In DNA form, the CDR3 reads TGTGCCAGCAGCTTGTGGCCCGGGGAGCTGTTTTTT. As protein: CASSLWPGELFF.

The chain has TRBV27 and TRBJ1-1; D might be TRBD1 (6 bases). V was cut by 3 bases and J by 0 bases, with 11 bases left in between. Looked up from germline, CDR1 is MNHEY and CDR2 is SMNVEV (reference sequence). The CDR3 has 15 amino acids. CDR3 in DNA: TGTGCCAGCAGTTTCGGGGGGCGGCTGAACACTGAAGCTTTCTTT. This codes for CASSFGGRLNTEAFF.

The rearrangement uses TRBV30 and TRBJ1-2, with D maybe TRBD1 (5 bases). V lost 1 base, J lost 4 bases, and 10 bases lay in between. CDR3 size: 13 residues. Germline V gene sequence: CDR1 GTSNPN, CDR2 SVGIG (reference sequence). For the CDR3, the DNA is TGTGCCTGGAGTGGAAGACAGTTCTATGGCTACACCTTC. Translation gives CAWSGRQFYGYTF.

The chain employs TRBV4-3 and TRBJ2-7, with a tentative D call TRBD1 (6 bases). V lost 0 bases and J lost 2, with 11 bases in between. The CDR3 covers 15 residues. Germline CDR1 reads LGHNA; CDR2 reads YSLEER. The CDR3 loop reads CASSQDPDSPYEQYF. CDR3 coding DNA: TGCGCCAGCAGCCAAGATCCGGACAGCCCCTACGAGCAGTACTTC.

The genes are TRBV6-1 and TRBJ2-7; TRBD1 is a possible D gene (5 bases). Between the trimmed V and J ends, which lost 3 bases and 4 bases, there was a span of 19 bases. Germline-derived CDR1 and CDR2 are MNHNS and SASEGT. This CDR3 has 16 amino acids. The CDR3, as DNA: TGTGCCAGCAGTGATCAAGGTGGGAAGGGGCGGTACGAGCAGTACTTC. This encodes CASSDQGGKGRYEQYF.

This clone was recorded only once. The V gene is TRBV7-3, the J gene TRBJ2-3, with D maybe TRBD1 (5 bases). Per the germline V gene, CDR1 is SGHTA and CDR2 is FQGTGA. The CDR3 totals 15 residues. V shed 5 bases and J shed 1 base, with 13 bases lying between them. The CDR3 loop reads CASSPQGPRTDTQYF. CDR3 in DNA: TGTGCCAGCAGCCCCCAGGGTCCCCGCACAGATACGCAGTATTTT. The variable domain in full, completed from reference TRBV7-3 and TRBJ2-3, reads GAGVSQTPSNKVTEKGKYVELRCDPISGHTALYWYRQSLGQGPEFLIYFQGTGAADDSGLPNDRFFAVRPEGSVSTLKIQRTERGDSAVYLCASSPQGPRTDTQYFGPGTRLTVL.

The chain couples TRBV5-1 to TRBJ2-2; TRBD1 agrees at 8 bases. The CDR3 has 14 amino acids. The V gene's germline CDR1 is SGHRS and CDR2 YFSETQ. J was trimmed by 6 bases and V by 5 bases; bases with no gene match: 6. The CDR3 nucleotides read TGCGCCAGCAGGGCAGGGGGCGTTTCCGGGGAGCTGTTTTTT. Translated: CASRAGGVSGELFF.

This sequence joins TRBV11-3 and TRBJ1-2, with D possibly TRBD1 on 6 matching bases. CDR1 and CDR2 (germline): SGHNT, YENEEA. This CDR3 has 15 residues. The V and J ends lost 4 bases and 1 base respectively, with 13 bases between them. CDR3 DNA sequence: TGTGCCAGCAGCTCAGGGGTGACAGGTAACTATGGCTACACCTTC. The encoded protein is CASSSGVTGNYGYTF. The full variable domain, in which reference TRBV11-3 and TRBJ1-2 provide the parts outside the CDR3, is EAGVVQSPRYKIIEKKQPVAFWCNPISGHNTLYWYLQNLGQGPELLIRYENEEAVDDSQLPKDRFSAERLKGVDSTLKIQPAELGDSAVYLCASSSGVTGNYGYTFGSGTRLTVV.

Here the CDR3 DNA reads TGTGCCAGCAGCTGGAGGGGTCCCCACCTCTATGGCTACACCTTC. It is translated as CASSWRGPHLYGYTF. The genes are TRBV5-8 and TRBJ1-2; perhaps TRBD1 as D (5 bases). The ends were cut back, 3 bases at V and 4 bases at J, with 16 bases in the middle. Looked up from germline, CDR1 is SGHTS and CDR2 is YDEGEE. The CDR3 length is 15 residues. Full variable domain (rest looked up from reference TRBV5-8 and TRBJ1-2): EAGVTQSPTHLIKTRGQQATLRCSPISGHTSVYWYQQALGLGLQFLLWYDEGEERNRGNFPPRFSGRQFPNYSSELNVNALELEDSALYLCASSWRGPHLYGYTFGSGTRLTVV.

The CDR3 coding sequence is TGCGCCAGCAGCTTGGTGGACAGCTCCTACGAGCAGTACTTC. Translated: CASSLVDSSYEQYF. The J gene is TRBJ2-7, the V gene TRBV5-1, with D perhaps TRBD1 (6 bases). Trimming took 0 bases from V and 0 from J, leaving 7 bases between them. The CDR3 spans 14 residues. Germline CDR1 SGHRS, CDR2 YFSETQ.

V and J are TRBV19 and TRBJ1-5; tentatively, D is TRBD1 (5 bases). Trimming took off 3 bases at V and 0 bases at J, with 9 bases between the two ends. The CDR3 is made up of 15 amino acids. Germline V gene lookup returns CDR1 LNHDA and CDR2 SQIVND (reference sequence). The CDR3 DNA sequence: TGTGCCAGTAGTATCAGGGTTAATAGCAATCAGCCCCAGCATTTT. This encodes CASSIRVNSNQPQHF.

V is TRBV9 and J is TRBJ2-3, with TRBD2 matching 10 bases. Losses at the gene ends were 3 bases for V and 2 bases for J; bases not matched to a gene: 9. Germline V gene sequence: CDR1 SGDLS, CDR2 YYNGEE. The CDR3 covers 17 residues. The CDR3 bases are TGTGCCAGCAGCGCCCCAGAAAGCGGGGGGGTCACAGATACGCAGTATTTT. The encoded protein is CASSAPESGGVTDTQYF.

This clone was counted a single time. V is TRBV12-5 and J is TRBJ2-3, with TRBD1 matching 7 bases. V gave up 1 base and J gave up 5 bases; unmatched junction bases: 6. Germline lookup yields CDR1 LGHNT and CDR2 FRNRAP. The length of the CDR3 is 15 residues. As DNA, the CDR3 is TGTGCTAGTGGTTTGGGACAGGGAAGCCGAGATACGCAGTATTTT. This translates into CASGLGQGSRDTQYF.

The chain has TRBV4-3 and TRBJ1-1, with 9 bases identical to TRBD1. J lost 8 bases, V lost 0 bases, and 4 bases had no gene match. The V gene's germline CDR1 is LGHNA and CDR2 YSLEER. The CDR3 consists of 14 residues. The CDR3 spells CASSQDHRGLEAFF. As DNA, the CDR3 is TGCGCCAGCAGCCAAGATCACAGGGGGCTAGAAGCTTTCTTT.

This rearrangement joins TRBV5-6 to TRBJ2-6, with 11 positions matching TRBD2. This CDR3 region has 16 residues. Germline V gene sequence: CDR1 SGHDT, CDR2 YYEEEE. The junction had 2 bases not matched to a gene; V was cut back by 4 bases and J by 2 bases. Written as DNA, the CDR3 is TGTGCCAGCAGCGAACTAGCGGGAGCTGGGGCCAACGTCCTGACTTTC. Translating gives CASSELAGAGANVLTF.